This T cell receptor beta chain was captured in a study of Graves' ophthalmopathy and Graves' hyperthyroidism. Trimming removed 1 base at V and 5 bases at J, with 6 bases between. The CDR3 has 13 residues. CDR1 and CDR2 (germline): MGHRA, YSYEKL. Turning to this clonotype: Antigen: not known.

Regarding the study as a whole: Its predictions of ophthalmopathy progression gave the model roughly 71% sensitivity and 72% to 85% specificity. A model of 13 signatures distinguished ophthalmopathy from stable hyperthyroidism at approximately 89% sensitivity and approximately 81% specificity.

Amplification of TCR beta CDR3 regions used RNA transcripts. HTBI primers were used in a first-round RT-PCR, which preceded a second-round multiplex PCR. TCRdb redid the calling of the multiplex PCR reads with MiXCR, one entry per CDR3 protein. The repertoire holds about 620,000 distinct CDR3 sequences, with 22% as singletons. Stable hyperthyroidism meant no ophthalmopathy within 18 months of follow-up. This chain connects TRBV4-1 to TRBJ1-5; no firm D call. This receptor was taken from a woman aged 18-30 years with stable Graves' hyperthyroidism. Some clones in this sample may be carry-over from other donors' samples. Sequencing input: peripheral blood. CDR3 sequence (DNA): TGCGCCAGCAGCCAAGGAAATTATCAGCCCCAGCATTTT. This encodes CASSQGNYQPQHF.